This paragraph reports one T cell receptor beta chain. These data originate in a study of blood T cell repertoires in COVID-19. Overall study: Samples of COVID-19 (acute and convalescent) were obtained from the United States, Italy and Spain.

This CDR3 spans 14 amino acids. CDR1 LNHDA and CDR2 SQIVND come from the germline V gene (reference sequence). V was pared by 6 bases and J by 6 bases, with 6 bases of the junction left unmatched. Only in-frame clones appear in the TCRdb table, and some are missing; sequencing was by immunoSEQ multiplex PCR. The sample consists of around 130,000 clones, 84% of them appearing once. This receptor was taken from a woman aged 55-69 years with acute or convalescent COVID-19. Sequencing was performed on peripheral blood. V usage is TRBV19 and J usage is TRBJ2-3; 10 bases are a match to TRBD2. For the CDR3, the DNA is TGTGCCAGTAGGGCTAGCGGGGGATCCGATACGCAGTATTTT. As protein: CASRASGGSDTQYF.